Detailed here is one TCR beta chain. What it recognizes is unknown. Related graft donors supplied nonmyeloablative bone marrow transplants, and mixed chimerism was transient. Unstimulated Tregs (CD4+CD25+CD127-) and CD4+CD25- non-Tregs were sorted from PBMCs. The sample belongs to a study of Tregs in tolerant kidney transplant recipients. Germline V lookup: CDR1 SGHTA, CDR2 FQGNSA. V lost 3 bases and J 11 bases, leaving 19 bases between the germline ends. CDR3 length equals 14 residues. Findings of the study overall: The most relevant donor-specific Treg TCRbeta repertoire apparently came from expansion with activated donor B cells. Antigen-driven expansion was suggested because donor-specific Tregs expanded more than all Tregs in tolerant patients.

The protocol was immunoSEQ multiplex PCR, while the TCRdb copy is restricted to in-frame clones and leaves out a portion. The sample lists 65,000 or so clones, approximately 87% seen once, with 3.8% in the top ten. The V and J genes are TRBV7-2 and TRBJ1-2; D gene uncertain. This receptor was identified in a human patient who received a combined kidney and bone marrow transplant. The graft donor may have contributed some T cells. The sample consisted of CD4+ T cells from blood (PBMCs), taken 6 months after the transplant. The CDR3 bases are TGTGCCAGCAGCTTTAGTGTGGAGGGAATCCCTTACACCTTC. This translates into CASSFSVEGIPYTF.